This record covers a single T cell receptor (beta chain). This sample was included in a study of blood T cell repertoires in COVID-19. About the research overall: Sites across the United States, Italy and Spain contributed samples from acute and convalescent COVID-19. In each case, the material was cDNA or gDNA derived from T cells, B-cell-depleted T cells, or PBMCs.

Authors' methods: Cell counts per sample came from amplifying reference gene primers. The assay was immunoSEQ multiplex PCR, and TCRdb's table has in-frame clones only and misses some. Clone size and the V and J calls come from that table; the DNA yielded D and trimming. The repertoire has 150,000 to 200,000 clones, approximately 73% of them found once; the top ten carry around 16%. The V end was cut by 3 bases, the J end by 2 bases, with 10 bases between. The CDR3 loop spans 14 amino acids. Germline V gene lookup returns CDR1 MDHEN and CDR2 SYDVKM. Participants were aged about 18 to 100 years from around 25 US areas.

Sample: PBMCs or T cells enriched from blood (not recorded which). This sequence was found in a woman in her 50s with acute COVID-19. The chain has TRBV28 and TRBJ1-1; D gene uncertain. Here the CDR3 DNA reads TGTGCCAGCAGTTTGAGGCAGTACAACACTGAAGCTTTCTTT. This sequence encodes CASSLRQYNTEAFF.